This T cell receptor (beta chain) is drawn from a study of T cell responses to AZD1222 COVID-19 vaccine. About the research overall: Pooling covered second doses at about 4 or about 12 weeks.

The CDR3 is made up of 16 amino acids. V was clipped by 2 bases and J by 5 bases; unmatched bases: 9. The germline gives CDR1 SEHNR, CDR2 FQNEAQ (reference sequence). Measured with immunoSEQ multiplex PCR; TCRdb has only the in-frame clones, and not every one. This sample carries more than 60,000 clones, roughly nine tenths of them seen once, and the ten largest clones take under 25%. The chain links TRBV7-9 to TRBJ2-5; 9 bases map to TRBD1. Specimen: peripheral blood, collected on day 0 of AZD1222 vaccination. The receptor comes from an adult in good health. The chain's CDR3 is CASSLTGQGRGETQYF. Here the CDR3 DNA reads TGTGCCAGCAGCTTAACTGGACAGGGGAGGGGTGAGACCCAGTACTTC.